Listed below are T cell receptor beta chains from one sample, sequenced in a study of T cells in Graves' hyperthyroidism and ophthalmopathy. TCRdb independently ran MiXCR on the multiplex PCR reads; one entry per CDR3 protein. The table records about 400,000 distinct CDR3 sequences, about 15% of them present only once. The sample comprised blood. The source is a woman in her 30s with Graves' hyperthyroidism. Both conserved end residues are part of each CDR3. The D gene is left open where the match is weak. Only part of the rows carry a size: once, few, many, or a class if the clone is expanded.

D gene: NA; J gene: TRBJ2-2; V gene: TRBV5-5; clone size: NA; CDR3 length: 16; CDR3 protein: CASSLAPKVYTGELFF; CDR3 DNA: TGTGCCAGCAGCTTGGCGCCGAAGGTTTACACCGGGGAGCTGTTTTTT
D gene: TRBD1; J gene: TRBJ1-6; V gene: TRBV3-1; clone size: many; CDR3 length: 17; CDR3 protein: CASSSDDRDSYNSPLHF; CDR3 DNA: TGTGCCAGCAGCTCAGACGACAGGGACTCCTATAATTCACCCCTCCACTTT
D gene: TRBD2; J gene: TRBJ2-7; V gene: TRBV11-2; clone size: NA; CDR3 length: 16; CDR3 protein: CASSPPGRGGEYEQYF; CDR3 DNA: TGTGCCAGCAGCCCCCCGGGGAGGGGAGGCGAGTACGAGCAGTACTTC
D gene: NA; J gene: TRBJ2-1; V gene: TRBV2; clone size: NA; CDR3 length: 21; CDR3 protein: CASSEFEGDYQDRSSYNEQFF; CDR3 DNA: TGTGCCAGCAGTGAATTTGAGGGGGACTACCAAGATAGGAGCTCCTACAATGAGCAGTTCTTC
D gene: TRBD2; J gene: TRBJ2-3; V gene: TRBV11-1; clone size: few; CDR3 length: 19; CDR3 protein: CASSLMITSGGFSTDTQYF; CDR3 DNA: TGTGCCAGCAGCTTAATGATAACTAGCGGCGGGTTTAGCACAGATACGCAGTATTTT
D gene: NA; J gene: TRBJ1-6; V gene: TRBV2; clone size: NA; CDR3 length: 14; CDR3 protein: CASIGRGENSPLHF; CDR3 DNA: TGTGCCAGCATAGGCAGGGGTGAAAATTCACCCCTCCACTTT
D gene: TRBD2; J gene: TRBJ2-1; V gene: TRBV25-1; clone size: NA; CDR3 length: 14; CDR3 protein: CASSEFGLAGKQFF; CDR3 DNA: TGTGCCAGCAGTGAATTTGGCCTAGCGGGAAAGCAGTTCTTC
D gene: NA; J gene: TRBJ2-1; V gene: TRBV9; clone size: NA; CDR3 length: 13; CDR3 protein: CASSVEGWNEQFF; CDR3 DNA: TGTGCCAGCAGCGTAGAAGGATGGAATGAGCAGTTCTTC
D gene: NA; J gene: TRBJ1-5; V gene: TRBV27; clone size: many; CDR3 length: 14; CDR3 protein: CASSFQGGNQPQHF; CDR3 DNA: TGTGCCAGCAGTTTTCAAGGAGGGAATCAGCCCCAGCATTTT
D gene: TRBD1; J gene: TRBJ2-2; V gene: TRBV2; clone size: NA; CDR3 length: 15; CDR3 protein: CASSGQGASTGELFF; CDR3 DNA: TGTGCCAGCAGTGGCCAGGGGGCTAGCACCGGGGAGCTGTTTTTT
D gene: TRBD1; J gene: TRBJ2-7; V gene: TRBV7-2; clone size: many; CDR3 length: 15; CDR3 protein: CASSPGTGDYYEQYF; CDR3 DNA: TGTGCCAGCAGCCCAGGGACAGGGGACTACTACGAGCAGTACTTC
D gene: TRBD2; J gene: TRBJ2-1; V gene: TRBV11-2; clone size: NA; CDR3 length: 16; CDR3 protein: CASSRTSGGLYNEQFF; CDR3 DNA: TGTGCCAGCAGCCGGACTAGCGGGGGGCTCTACAATGAGCAGTTCTTC
D gene: NA; J gene: TRBJ2-7; V gene: TRBV27; clone size: many; CDR3 length: 11; CDR3 protein: CASGRTGEQYF; CDR3 DNA: TGTGCCAGCGGACGAACAGGCGAGCAGTACTTC
D gene: TRBD1; J gene: TRBJ2-5; V gene: TRBV27; clone size: many; CDR3 length: 16; CDR3 protein: CASSSLATGDVETQYF; CDR3 DNA: TGTGCCAGCAGTTCGCTTGCGACAGGGGATGTGGAGACCCAGTACTTC
D gene: TRBD1; J gene: TRBJ2-7; V gene: TRBV20-1; clone size: many; CDR3 length: 14; CDR3 protein: CSAQPGQGFGEQYF; CDR3 DNA: TGCAGTGCACAACCGGGACAGGGGTTCGGCGAGCAGTACTTC
D gene: TRBD2; J gene: TRBJ2-5; V gene: TRBV20-1; clone size: many; CDR3 length: 16; CDR3 protein: CSALGTSGPYQETQYF; CDR3 DNA: TGCAGTGCACTCGGGACTAGCGGCCCGTACCAAGAGACCCAGTACTTC
D gene: TRBD1; J gene: TRBJ1-1; V gene: TRBV6-1; clone size: many; CDR3 length: 14; CDR3 protein: CASSSTGGETEAFF; CDR3 DNA: TGTGCCAGCAGTTCGACAGGGGGAGAGACTGAAGCTTTCTTT
D gene: NA; J gene: TRBJ1-4; V gene: TRBV2; clone size: many; CDR3 length: 15; CDR3 protein: CASSPRTVVREKLFF; CDR3 DNA: TGTGCCAGCTCCCCTCGGACAGTTGTTCGTGAAAAACTGTTTTTT
D gene: TRBD1; J gene: TRBJ1-5; V gene: TRBV2; clone size: many; CDR3 length: 14; CDR3 protein: CASSDRGRNQPQHF; CDR3 DNA: TGTGCCAGCAGCGACAGGGGGAGGAATCAGCCCCAGCATTTT
D gene: NA; J gene: TRBJ2-7; V gene: TRBV28; clone size: many; CDR3 length: 18; CDR3 protein: CASSFFSTGPRRAYEQYF; CDR3 DNA: TGTGCCAGCAGTTTTTTCTCGACAGGTCCCCGGAGGGCTTACGAGCAGTACTTC
D gene: TRBD1; J gene: TRBJ1-1; V gene: TRBV29-1; clone size: few; CDR3 length: 13; CDR3 protein: CSANRGRATEAFF; CDR3 DNA: TGCAGCGCCAACAGGGGGCGCGCCACTGAAGCTTTCTTT
D gene: NA; J gene: TRBJ1-4; V gene: TRBV20-1; clone size: many; CDR3 length: 12; CDR3 protein: CSARHVNEKLFF; CDR3 DNA: TGCAGTGCAAGACACGTAAATGAAAAACTGTTTTTT